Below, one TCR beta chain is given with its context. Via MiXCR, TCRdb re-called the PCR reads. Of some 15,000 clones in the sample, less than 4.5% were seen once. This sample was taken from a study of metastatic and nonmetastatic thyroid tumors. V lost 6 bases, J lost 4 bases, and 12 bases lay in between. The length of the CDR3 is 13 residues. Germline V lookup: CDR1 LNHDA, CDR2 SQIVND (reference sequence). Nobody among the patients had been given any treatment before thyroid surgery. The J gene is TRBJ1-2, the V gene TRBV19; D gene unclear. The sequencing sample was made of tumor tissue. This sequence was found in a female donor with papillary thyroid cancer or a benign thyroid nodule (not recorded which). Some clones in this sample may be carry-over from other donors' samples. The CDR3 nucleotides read TGTGCCAGTAGGGCGACGGATTCCTATGGCTACACCTTC. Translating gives CASRATDSYGYTF.